This record covers a single T cell receptor (beta chain). Antigen specificity is unknown. Only in-frame clones appear in the TCRdb table, and some are missing; sequencing was by immunoSEQ multiplex PCR. The table lists tens of thousands of clones, 84% of them singletons. The J segment lost 3 bases and the V segment lost 3 bases, leaving 7 bases of the junction unmatched. The length of the CDR3 is 16 residues. The germline V gene encodes CDR1 PRHDT and CDR2 FYEKMQ (reference sequence). This entry comes from a study of OX40 agonist ivuxolimab in advanced cancers. Broader study findings: The study found among the lowest clonal expansion in partial responders at 0.1-3.0 mg/kg. In the expanded peripheral T cells, antigen specificity was never determined.

The source material was CD4+ or CD8+ T cells sorted from blood, sampled in a trial of the OX40 agonist ivuxolimab. The source is an adult with an advanced solid tumor such as melanoma, head and neck, liver or kidney cancer. V and J are TRBV13 and TRBJ2-3; 9 bases are a match to TRBD2. CDR3 sequence reads: CASSLREGLSTDTQYF. The CDR3 bases are TGTGCCAGCAGCTTGCGGGAGGGCCTGAGTACAGATACGCAGTATTTT.